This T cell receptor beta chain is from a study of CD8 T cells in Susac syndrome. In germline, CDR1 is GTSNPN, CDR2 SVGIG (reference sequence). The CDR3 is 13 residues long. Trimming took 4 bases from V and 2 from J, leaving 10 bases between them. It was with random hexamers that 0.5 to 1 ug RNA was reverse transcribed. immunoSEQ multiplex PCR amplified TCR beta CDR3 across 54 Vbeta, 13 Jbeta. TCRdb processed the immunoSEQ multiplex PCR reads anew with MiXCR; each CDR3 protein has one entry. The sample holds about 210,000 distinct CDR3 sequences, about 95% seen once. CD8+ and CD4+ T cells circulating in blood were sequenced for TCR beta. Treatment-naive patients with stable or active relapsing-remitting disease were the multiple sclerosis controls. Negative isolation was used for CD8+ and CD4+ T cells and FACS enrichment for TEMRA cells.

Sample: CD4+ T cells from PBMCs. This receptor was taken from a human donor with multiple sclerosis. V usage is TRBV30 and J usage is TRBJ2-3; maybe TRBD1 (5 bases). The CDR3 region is CAWKIGATDTQYF. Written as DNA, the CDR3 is TGTGCCTGGAAAATAGGGGCCACAGATACGCAGTATTTT.